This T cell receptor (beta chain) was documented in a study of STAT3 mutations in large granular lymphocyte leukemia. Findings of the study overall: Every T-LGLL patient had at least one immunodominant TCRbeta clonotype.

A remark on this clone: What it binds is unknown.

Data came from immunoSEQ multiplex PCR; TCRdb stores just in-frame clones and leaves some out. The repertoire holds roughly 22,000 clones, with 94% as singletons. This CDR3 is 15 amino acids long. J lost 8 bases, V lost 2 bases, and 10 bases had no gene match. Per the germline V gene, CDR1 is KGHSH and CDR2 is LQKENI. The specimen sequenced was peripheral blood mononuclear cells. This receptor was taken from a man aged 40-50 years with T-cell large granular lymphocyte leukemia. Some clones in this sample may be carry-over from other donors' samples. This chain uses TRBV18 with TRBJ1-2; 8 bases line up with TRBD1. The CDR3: CASSPNGQGAGGYTF. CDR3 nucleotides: TGTGCCAGCTCACCAAACGGACAGGGAGCGGGAGGCTACACCTTC.